The 8 T cell receptor beta chains listed next were all sequenced from one sample in a study of T cells in Graves' hyperthyroidism and ophthalmopathy (dated by TCRdb to the late 2010s). The library was made by multiplex PCR. The reads were generated on an Illumina HiSeq 2000. TCR beta CDR3 regions were amplified from RNA transcripts. A first-round RT-PCR of the TCR CDR3 used the HTBI primer set with the Qiagen OneStep RT-PCR kit. TCRdb handled the public reads itself, with Q25 trimming in fastp and clone calling in MiXCR, and kept productive beta chains. Rows are unified per CDR3 protein, each entry keeping the most common DNA and genes. Within this sample are 250,000 to 300,000 distinct CDR3 sequences, with about 14% of them counted one time only. The ten largest clones take up roughly 14% of the sample. The sample consisted of blood. The receptor source for this set is a woman aged 40 to 55 with Graves' hyperthyroidism that later progressed to Graves' ophthalmopathy.

This clonotype was seen repeatedly, ten times or more. The V and J genes are TRBV7-8 and TRBJ2-3; D might be TRBD2 (6 bases). The germline V gene has CDR1 SGHVS and CDR2 FQNEAQ. V was cut by 7 bases and J by 3 bases, with 14 bases left in between. The CDR3 contains 14 residues. CDR3 nucleotides: TGTGCCAGCACCTTTAGGAGCGGGACAGATACGCAGTATTTT. It is translated as CASTFRSGTDTQYF.

This clonotype has at least ten counts. The rearrangement uses TRBV2 and TRBJ2-5; D perhaps matches TRBD1 (8 bases). Trimming stripped 7 bases from V and 4 bases from J, with 19 bases between. The CDR3 runs 15 residues. In germline, CDR1 is SNHLY, CDR2 FYNNEI. The CDR3 sequence: CASTPAQGGGETQYF. The CDR3 DNA reads TGTGCCAGCACCCCAGCACAGGGGGGGGGAGAGACCCAGTACTTC. Full variable domain (rest looked up from reference TRBV2 and TRBJ2-5): EPEVTQTPSHQVTQMGQEVILRCVPISNHLYFYWYRQILGQKVEFLVSFYNNEISEKSEIFDDQFSVERPDGSNFTLKIRSTKLEDSAMYFCASTPAQGGGETQYFGPGTRLLVL.

This clonotype was observed a few times. V gene TRBV7-9 combines with J gene TRBJ2-3; D remains ambiguous. V was shortened by 7 bases and J by 0 bases, with 8 bases between the two germline ends. This CDR3 is built from 13 residues. The germline gives CDR1 SEHNR, CDR2 FQNEAQ (reference sequence). This CDR3 is CASKGRSTDTQYF. The CDR3 nucleotides read TGTGCCAGCAAGGGTCGCAGCACAGATACGCAGTATTTT.

This clonotype was picked up one time. This rearrangement joins TRBV4-1 to TRBJ1-1, with a weak D call TRBD1 (6 bases). Per germline, CDR1 MGHRA and CDR2 YSYEKL. Trimming shortened V by 4 bases and J by 8 bases, and 23 bases separated the two germline ends. This CDR3 comprises 16 residues. The CDR3 sequence: CASSLGSLGQREEAFF. The CDR3 nucleotides read TGCGCCAGCAGCCTGGGGTCCCTAGGACAGAGAGAGGAAGCTTTCTTT.

The sample holds many counts of this clonotype. The chain combines TRBV5-1 with TRBJ2-7; D call uncertain. This CDR3 region has 15 residues. From germline, CDR1 is SGHRS and CDR2 YFSETQ. V dropped 0 bases and J dropped 7 bases, with 17 bases sitting between them. This CDR3 reads CASSLGVGSALEQYF. Here the CDR3 DNA reads TGCGCCAGCAGCTTGGGTGTGGGGTCCGCCCTGGAGCAGTACTTC.

This CDR3 is CASSFRENNEKLFF. DNA of the CDR3: TGTGCCAGCAGCTTCAGGGAGAATAATGAAAAACTGTTTTTT. The V gene is TRBV9, the J gene TRBJ1-4; D might be TRBD1 (5 bases). From germline, CDR1 is SGDLS and CDR2 YYNGEE. The CDR3 consists of 14 residues. Trimming cost V 4 bases and J 4 bases, with 11 bases left between them.

The chain links TRBV4-1 to TRBJ2-1, with 7 bases matching TRBD2. V lost 5 bases, J lost 2 bases, and 3 bases stayed unmatched. The CDR3 totals 14 residues. From germline, CDR1 is MGHRA and CDR2 YSYEKL. In nucleotides, the CDR3 is TGCGCCAGCAGCTTTGGACTAGCCTACAATGAGCAGTTCTTC. It yields the protein CASSFGLAYNEQFF.

This clonotype has only a few counts. V and J are TRBV7-6 and TRBJ1-1; D unresolved. Germline V gene sequence: CDR1 SGHVS, CDR2 FNYEAQ. The ends were cut back, 2 bases at V and 8 bases at J, with 12 bases in the middle. The CDR3 loop spans 13 amino acids. The CDR3 is CASSLREKPEAFF. CDR3 DNA sequence: TGTGCCAGCAGCTTACGGGAGAAGCCCGAAGCTTTCTTT.